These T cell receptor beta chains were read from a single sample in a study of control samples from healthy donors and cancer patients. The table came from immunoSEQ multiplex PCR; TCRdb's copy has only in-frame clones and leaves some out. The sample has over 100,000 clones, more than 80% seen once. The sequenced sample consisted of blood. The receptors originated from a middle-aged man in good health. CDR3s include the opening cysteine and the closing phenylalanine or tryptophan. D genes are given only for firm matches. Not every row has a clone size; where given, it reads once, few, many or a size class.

CDR3 DNA: TGCGCCAGCAGCTTCGGAGCAGATACGCAGTATTTT; CDR3 protein: CASSFGADTQYF; D gene: NA; clone size: NA; J gene: TRBJ2-3; V gene: TRBV5-1
CDR3 DNA: TGTGCCAGCAGCCAACCCGGGACAGGGAATGAAAAACTGTTTTTT; CDR3 protein: CASSQPGTGNEKLFF; D gene: TRBD1; clone size: NA; J gene: TRBJ1-4; V gene: TRBV3-1/TRBV3-2
CDR3 DNA: TGTGCCTGGAGTGGGGGCGCAGAGACCCAGTACTTC; CDR3 protein: CAWSGGAETQYF; D gene: NA; clone size: NA; J gene: TRBJ2-5; V gene: TRBV30
CDR3 DNA: TGTGCCAGCAGCCACCGATTTGGGGCCAACGTCCTGACTTTC; CDR3 protein: CASSHRFGANVLTF; D gene: NA; clone size: NA; J gene: TRBJ2-6; V gene: TRBV3-1/TRBV3-2
CDR3 DNA: TGTGCCTGGGAGACAGGGGCGAATCAGCCCCAGCATTTT; CDR3 protein: CAWETGANQPQHF; D gene: TRBD1; clone size: NA; J gene: TRBJ1-5; V gene: TRBV30
CDR3 DNA: TGTGCCAGCAGCGCGGCTAGCGGGGCCTCCTACAATGAGCAGTTCTTC; CDR3 protein: CASSAASGASYNEQFF; D gene: TRBD2; clone size: NA; J gene: TRBJ2-1; V gene: TRBV7-2
CDR3 DNA: TGTGCCAGTAGCTGGACTAGCGGGGGGGCGGGCAATGAGCAGTTCTTC; CDR3 protein: CASSWTSGGAGNEQFF; D gene: TRBD2; clone size: NA; J gene: TRBJ2-1; V gene: TRBV19
CDR3 DNA: TGTGCCAGTAGAAAGGGGGCGACTAATGAAAAACTGTTTTTT; CDR3 protein: CASRKGATNEKLFF; D gene: TRBD1; clone size: NA; J gene: TRBJ1-4; V gene: TRBV27
CDR3 DNA: TGTGCCAGCCGGACGCCTAATTCACCCCTCCACTTT; CDR3 protein: CASRTPNSPLHF; D gene: NA; clone size: NA; J gene: TRBJ1-6; V gene: TRBV6-5
CDR3 DNA: TGCGCCAGCAGCTTGGCAGGGGTCAGGAATCAGCCCCAGCATTTT; CDR3 protein: CASSLAGVRNQPQHF; D gene: NA; clone size: NA; J gene: TRBJ1-5; V gene: TRBV5-1
CDR3 DNA: TGTGCCAGTATATCCGCTCCGGCCCTAGGGGGCTACACCTTC; CDR3 protein: CASISAPALGGYTF; D gene: NA; clone size: NA; J gene: TRBJ1-2; V gene: TRBV19
CDR3 DNA: TGTGCCAGCAGCTTAGTGTCGGGGATAAACACTGAAGCTTTCTTT; CDR3 protein: CASSLVSGINTEAFF; D gene: NA; clone size: NA; J gene: TRBJ1-1; V gene: TRBV11-1
CDR3 DNA: TGTGCCAGCAGTGAACGGGGCATGGACAATCAGCCCCAGCATTTT; CDR3 protein: CASSERGMDNQPQHF; D gene: NA; clone size: NA; J gene: TRBJ1-5; V gene: TRBV6-1
CDR3 DNA: TGTGCCATCAGGGATGAGGGACAGGGGAGCTATGGCTACACCTTC; CDR3 protein: CAIRDEGQGSYGYTF; D gene: TRBD1; clone size: NA; J gene: TRBJ1-2; V gene: TRBV10-3
CDR3 DNA: TGTGCCAGCAGCTCACTATCCGCTAACTATGGCTACACCTTC; CDR3 protein: CASSSLSANYGYTF; D gene: NA; clone size: NA; J gene: TRBJ1-2; V gene: TRBV7-9
CDR3 DNA: TGTGCCAGCAGTTACTCGAGAGGGCAGAACTACGAGCAGTACTTC; CDR3 protein: CASSYSRGQNYEQYF; D gene: NA; clone size: NA; J gene: TRBJ2-7; V gene: TRBV6-5
CDR3 DNA: TGTGCCAGTAGCAGGATGAACACTGAAGCTTTCTTT; CDR3 protein: CASSRMNTEAFF; D gene: NA; clone size: NA; J gene: TRBJ1-1; V gene: TRBV19
CDR3 DNA: TGTGCCAGCAGGATTGACAGGGCGGAAAATTCACCCCTCCACTTT; CDR3 protein: CASRIDRAENSPLHF; D gene: TRBD1; clone size: NA; J gene: TRBJ1-6; V gene: TRBV3-1/TRBV3-2
CDR3 DNA: TGTGCCAGCAGCTTCAACGAAGGACAGGGGTTAACTGAAGCTTTCTTT; CDR3 protein: CASSFNEGQGLTEAFF; D gene: TRBD1; clone size: NA; J gene: TRBJ1-1; V gene: TRBV7-9
CDR3 DNA: TGCGCCAGCAGCCAAGTGACGGGGATCGGGCAGTATTTT; CDR3 protein: CASSQVTGIGQYF; D gene: NA; clone size: NA; J gene: TRBJ2-3; V gene: TRBV4-1
CDR3 DNA: TGTGCCATCAAGGGGGGTAACACTGAAGCTTTCTTT; CDR3 protein: CAIKGGNTEAFF; D gene: NA; clone size: NA; J gene: TRBJ1-1; V gene: TRBV28
CDR3 DNA: TGTGCCAGCAGCCCACAGGGTTCTTCTGAAAAACTGTTTTTT; CDR3 protein: CASSPQGSSEKLFF; D gene: NA; clone size: once; J gene: TRBJ1-4; V gene: TRBV5-6
CDR3 DNA: TGTGCCAGCAGCACACAGGGGGCAGAGGAAAAACTGTTTTTT; CDR3 protein: CASSTQGAEEKLFF; D gene: TRBD1; clone size: NA; J gene: TRBJ1-4; V gene: TRBV7-9
CDR3 DNA: TGTGCCAGCAGTGCAAACAGGCAAGAGACCCAGTACTTC; CDR3 protein: CASSANRQETQYF; D gene: NA; clone size: NA; J gene: TRBJ2-5; V gene: TRBV2
CDR3 DNA: TGTGCCAGCAGCCATGCCAGGGAGCAGTTCTTC; CDR3 protein: CASSHAREQFF; D gene: NA; clone size: few; J gene: TRBJ2-1; V gene: TRBV11-2
CDR3 DNA: TGTGCCAGCTCCCGGGACAGGGGTGGAGAGACCCAGTACTTC; CDR3 protein: CASSRDRGGETQYF; D gene: TRBD1; clone size: NA; J gene: TRBJ2-5; V gene: TRBV18
CDR3 DNA: TGTGCCAGTAGTCCCACCCCCGGGACAGAATATGGCTACACCTTC; CDR3 protein: CASSPTPGTEYGYTF; D gene: TRBD1; clone size: NA; J gene: TRBJ1-2; V gene: TRBV19
CDR3 DNA: TGTGCCAGCAGCGTAGTGCTAGCGGGGCAAGAGACCCAGTACTTC; CDR3 protein: CASSVVLAGQETQYF; D gene: TRBD2; clone size: NA; J gene: TRBJ2-5; V gene: TRBV9
CDR3 DNA: TGTGCCAGCAGCTTGAAGGGGGCAAATTCACCCCTCCACTTT; CDR3 protein: CASSLKGANSPLHF; D gene: TRBD1; clone size: NA; J gene: TRBJ1-6; V gene: TRBV11-3
CDR3 DNA: TGTGCCAGCAGCCTCTTCGTTGGCAATCAGCCCCAGCATTTT; CDR3 protein: CASSLFVGNQPQHF; D gene: NA; clone size: NA; J gene: TRBJ1-5; V gene: TRBV27
CDR3 DNA: TGTGCCAGTAGTATGGGTCAACCCGGGGAGCTGTTTTTT; CDR3 protein: CASSMGQPGELFF; D gene: NA; clone size: NA; J gene: TRBJ2-2; V gene: TRBV19
CDR3 DNA: TGTGCCAGCAGCTACCGGGGCCAAGAGACCCAGTACTTC; CDR3 protein: CASSYRGQETQYF; D gene: NA; clone size: NA; J gene: TRBJ2-5; V gene: TRBV7-2
CDR3 DNA: TGTGCCAGCAGCCCATGGGGGGGATCCCTCCACTTT; CDR3 protein: CASSPWGGSLHF; D gene: NA; clone size: few; J gene: TRBJ1-6; V gene: TRBV7-6
CDR3 DNA: TGTGCCAGCAGCTTAAGGACTAGCGGGCCCGGGGAGCTGTTTTTT; CDR3 protein: CASSLRTSGPGELFF; D gene: TRBD2; clone size: few; J gene: TRBJ2-2; V gene: TRBV13
CDR3 DNA: TGTGCCAGCAGCTTCACCCGGGGGGGAGATACGCAGTATTTT; CDR3 protein: CASSFTRGGDTQYF; D gene: TRBD2; clone size: NA; J gene: TRBJ2-3; V gene: TRBV11-2
CDR3 DNA: TGTGCCAGCAGACTAGTGACAGGGTATTCAGAGACCCAGTACTTC; CDR3 protein: CASRLVTGYSETQYF; D gene: TRBD1; clone size: NA; J gene: TRBJ2-5; V gene: TRBV2
CDR3 DNA: TGCAGCGTGGGTTCGCCTGGGGAAGGCTACACCTTC; CDR3 protein: CSVGSPGEGYTF; D gene: NA; clone size: NA; J gene: TRBJ1-2; V gene: TRBV29-1
CDR3 DNA: TGTGCCAGCAGCGCCTCAGGACAGGGTCGTGGCTACACCTTC; CDR3 protein: CASSASGQGRGYTF; D gene: TRBD1; clone size: NA; J gene: TRBJ1-2; V gene: TRBV9
CDR3 DNA: TGTGCCAGCAGCGTAAGGCCACTAGCGGGGGGGAATGAGCAGTTCTTC; CDR3 protein: CASSVRPLAGGNEQFF; D gene: TRBD2; clone size: NA; J gene: TRBJ2-1; V gene: TRBV9
CDR3 DNA: TGTGCCACCAGCATCGGTACCTCCTACGAGCAGTACTTC; CDR3 protein: CATSIGTSYEQYF; D gene: NA; clone size: NA; J gene: TRBJ2-7; V gene: TRBV15
CDR3 DNA: TGTGCCAGCACTCTTAGTAGTACCTACGAGCAGTACTTC; CDR3 protein: CASTLSSTYEQYF; D gene: NA; clone size: NA; J gene: TRBJ2-7; V gene: TRBV28
CDR3 DNA: TGTGCCAGCAGCTTTCAGGGGATCATGAACACTGAAGCTTTCTTT; CDR3 protein: CASSFQGIMNTEAFF; D gene: NA; clone size: NA; J gene: TRBJ1-1; V gene: TRBV13
CDR3 DNA: TGTGCCAGCAGCCCTGACAGCAATCAGCCCCAGCATTTT; CDR3 protein: CASSPDSNQPQHF; D gene: NA; clone size: once; J gene: TRBJ1-5; V gene: TRBV28
CDR3 DNA: TGTGCCAGCAGTTTCGCCGGACAGGGGTCGGGCACTGAAGCTTTCTTT; CDR3 protein: CASSFAGQGSGTEAFF; D gene: TRBD1; clone size: once; J gene: TRBJ1-1; V gene: TRBV28
CDR3 DNA: TGTGCTAGTGGTTTGCCGACACCGGGGCATACGCAGTATTTT; CDR3 protein: CASGLPTPGHTQYF; D gene: NA; clone size: NA; J gene: TRBJ2-3; V gene: TRBV12-5
CDR3 DNA: TGCGCCAGCAGTCAGGGGCCGGGGGGGGAGTTTCGCGAGCAGTACTTC; CDR3 protein: CASSQGPGGEFREQYF; D gene: TRBD2; clone size: once; J gene: TRBJ2-7; V gene: TRBV5-1
CDR3 DNA: TGTGCCAGCAGTTCGGTAATTCCCTACGAGCAGTACTTC; CDR3 protein: CASSSVIPYEQYF; D gene: NA; clone size: NA; J gene: TRBJ2-7; V gene: TRBV12-3/TRBV12-4
CDR3 DNA: TGTGCCATCAGTGAGGCGGGACAGGGGGCGCTTAAAGGAAAACTGTTTTTT; CDR3 protein: CAISEAGQGALKGKLFF; D gene: TRBD1; clone size: NA; J gene: TRBJ1-4; V gene: TRBV10-3
CDR3 DNA: TGTGCCAGCAGCAAGGCAGGGGGCGTTGCTACGCAGTATTTT; CDR3 protein: CASSKAGGVATQYF; D gene: TRBD1; clone size: NA; J gene: TRBJ2-3; V gene: TRBV2
CDR3 DNA: TGTGCCAGCAGCCAGAGGGGGCAGATGGACGAGCAGTACTTC; CDR3 protein: CASSQRGQMDEQYF; D gene: TRBD1; clone size: NA; J gene: TRBJ2-7; V gene: TRBV9